These T cell receptor beta chains were read from a single sample in a study of shared clonotypes between healthy human individuals. Profiling relied on immunoSEQ multiplex PCR, and the TCRdb table lists in-frame clones only, not all of them. Here the sample spans about a million clones, 60% to 80% being singletons. The specimen was memory CD4+ T cells from PBMCs. Every receptor here comes from a man younger than 35 in good health. Some clones in this sample may be carry-over from other donors' samples. CDR3s include the opening cysteine and the closing phenylalanine or tryptophan. D genes are given only for firm matches. Only part of the rows carry a size: once, few, many, or a class if the clone is expanded.

>NA|TRBV15|TRBJ1-4|NA
TGTGCCACCAGCAGAGATCCGGGGGGTAATGAAAAACTGTTTTTT
CATSRDPGGNEKLFF
>NA|TRBV9|TRBJ2-7|NA
TGTGCCAGCAGCGTCTCTAGCGCCTCCTACGAGCAGTACTTC
CASSVSSASYEQYF
>NA|TRBV2|TRBJ1-5|NA
TGTGCCAGCAGTCCCGGGACCGAATTGCCCCAGCATTTT
CASSPGTELPQHF
>NA|TRBV7-3|TRBJ2-3|NA
TGTGCCAGCAGCTCAAGCACAGATACGCAGTATTTT
CASSSSTDTQYF
>once|TRBV4-2|TRBJ2-1|TRBD1
TGTGCCAGCAGCCGAGGGGGCCCGTACAATGAGCAGTTCTTC
CASSRGGPYNEQFF
>NA|TRBV5-4|TRBJ1-2|NA
TGTGCCAGCAGCCCTCGCACTCCTATAGGCTACACCTTC
CASSPRTPIGYTF
>NA|TRBV5-1|TRBJ1-1|NA
TGCGCCAGCAGCTCTAACTTTCAGGGCACTGAAGCTTTCTTT
CASSSNFQGTEAFF
>NA|TRBV4-3|TRBJ2-7|TRBD2
TGCGCCAGCAGTCGGACTAGCTACTCCTACGAGCAGTACTTC
CASSRTSYSYEQYF
>NA|TRBV25-1|TRBJ1-1|TRBD1
TGTGCCAGCAGATCAGACCAAACAGGGGGTGCTGAAGCTTTCTTT
CASRSDQTGGAEAFF
>NA|TRBV30|TRBJ2-1|NA
TGTGCCTGGAGTGCTAACTCCTACAATGAGCAGTTCTTC
CAWSANSYNEQFF
>once|TRBV4-3|TRBJ1-2|NA
TGCGCCAGCAGCCAAGTGGTTCAGAACTATGGCTACACCTTC
CASSQVVQNYGYTF
>once|TRBV18|TRBJ2-3|NA
TGTGCCAGCACGATCCCAGGGGCTAGCACAGATACGCAGTATTTT
CASTIPGASTDTQYF
>NA|TRBV27|TRBJ2-1|TRBD2
TGTGCCAGCAGTTGGGGACTAGCGGGCAACAATGAGCAGTTCTTC
CASSWGLAGNNEQFF
>NA|TRBV5-1|TRBJ2-1|TRBD2
TGCGCCAGCAGCTTGATAACTAGCGGGCCCTACAATGAGCAGTTCTTC
CASSLITSGPYNEQFF
>many|TRBV6-4|TRBJ2-2|NA
TGTGCCAGCAGTGACTCTGGGGAGAACACCGGGGAGCTGTTTTTT
CASSDSGENTGELFF
>many|TRBV18|TRBJ1-4|NA
TGTGCCAGCTCACGACCAAATGAAAAACTGTTTTTT
CASSRPNEKLFF
>NA|TRBV7-9|TRBJ1-4|NA
TGTGCCAGCAGCTTATTTGGACTCTATGATGAAAAACTGTTTTTT
CASSLFGLYDEKLFF
>NA|TRBV7-3|TRBJ2-1|NA
TGTGCCAGCAGTAGAGTGGGAGGTGAGCAGTTCTTC
CASSRVGGEQFF
>NA|TRBV4-1|TRBJ1-1|TRBD1
TGCGCCAGCAGCCAACAGGGGGCTTCGAACACTGAAGCTTTCTTT
CASSQQGASNTEAFF
>NA|TRBV9|TRBJ1-1|NA
TGTGCCAGCAGCGTAGCTCCGGGTGGCACTGAAGCTTTCTTT
CASSVAPGGTEAFF
>NA|TRBV5-5|TRBJ2-1|NA
TGTGCCAGCAGCTTGTCCGGGAATGAGCAGTTCTTC
CASSLSGNEQFF
>NA|TRBV2|TRBJ2-2|NA
TGTGCCAGCCAAGGGGACGCCGGGGAGCTGTTTTTT
CASQGDAGELFF
>once|TRBV28|TRBJ2-5|NA
TGTGCCAGCAGGACTTCGAGAGCTCAAGAGACCCAGTACTTC
CASRTSRAQETQYF
>NA|TRBV4-3|TRBJ1-2|TRBD1
TGCGCCAGCAGCCACCCGGGACAGGGGGCCGGTGGCTACACCTTC
CASSHPGQGAGGYTF
>NA|TRBV2|TRBJ2-5|TRBD1
TGTGCCAGCAGGAGAGAGGGACAGGGGGGGGAGACCCAGTACTTC
CASRREGQGGETQYF
>NA|TRBV7-2|TRBJ2-1|TRBD2
TGTGCCAGCAGCTCGGCGGGACTAGCGGTCCCGCGGGAGCAGTTCTTC
CASSSAGLAVPREQFF
>NA|TRBV6-6|TRBJ2-3|TRBD1
TGTGCCAGCAGCCCTGGACAGGGGACAGATACGCAGTATTTT
CASSPGQGTDTQYF
>once|TRBV4-1|TRBJ1-5|NA
TGCGCCAGCAGCTCCAATTGGGACCTTGATTATCAGCCCCAGCATTTT
CASSSNWDLDYQPQHF
>NA|TRBV18|TRBJ1-4|NA
TGTGCCAGCTCACCCGCTAATGAAAAACTGTTTTTT
CASSPANEKLFF
>NA|TRBV2|TRBJ1-5|TRBD1
TGTGCCAGCAGTGAAGGGCAGGGGGCCCAGCCCCAGCATTTT
CASSEGQGAQPQHF
>once|TRBV28|TRBJ2-3|TRBD2
TGTGCCACCAGGCTAGCGGGAGGCACAGATACGCAGTATTTT
CATRLAGGTDTQYF
>NA|TRBV4-3|TRBJ2-2|NA
TGCGCCAGCTCGGCGCGGGCGGCGAACACCGGGGAGCTGTTTTTT
CASSARAANTGELFF
>NA|TRBV29-1|TRBJ1-2|NA
TGCAGCGTAGGCCACAACGAGCCGGGCTACACCTTC
CSVGHNEPGYTF
>NA|TRBV7-3|TRBJ2-2|NA
TGTGCCAGCAGCCAAGCCGGGAACACCGGGGAGCTGTTTTTT
CASSQAGNTGELFF
>NA|TRBV2|TRBJ1-1|NA
TGTGCCAGCAGTCTACAGGGTCGTGTCACTGAAGCTTTCTTT
CASSLQGRVTEAFF
>NA|TRBV6-5|TRBJ1-2|TRBD1
TGTGCCAGCAGCCCCACAGGGGCCTATGGCTACACCTTC
CASSPTGAYGYTF
>NA|TRBV6-1|TRBJ2-7|NA
TGTGCCAGCAGTGAAGGACTATTTTACGAGCAGTACTTC
CASSEGLFYEQYF
>NA|TRBV5-1|TRBJ2-1|NA
TGCGCCAGCAGCTTGGGCGAAGGGTCCTACAATGAGCAGTTCTTC
CASSLGEGSYNEQFF
>NA|TRBV7-2|TRBJ2-7|NA
TGTGCCAGCAGCTTAGGAGTCAGGGCTTACGAGCAGTACTTC
CASSLGVRAYEQYF
>NA|TRBV28|TRBJ1-2|NA
TGTGCCAGCAGTCTGGCAGGGCTGCGCTATGGCTACACCTTC
CASSLAGLRYGYTF
>NA|TRBV28|TRBJ2-7|NA
TGTGCCAGCACCTGGAGCCAACAGGGAAGGAGCGAGCAGTACTTC
CASTWSQQGRSEQYF
>NA|TRBV5-4|TRBJ2-7|TRBD2
TGTGCCAGCAGTTCTCCGGGGACTAGTTCCCACGAGCAGTACTTC
CASSSPGTSSHEQYF
>NA|TRBV6-5|TRBJ1-4|TRBD1
TGTGCCAGCAGTTACCGACAGGGAAGTGAAAAACTGTTTTTT
CASSYRQGSEKLFF
>NA|TRBV29-1|TRBJ2-1|TRBD1
TGCAGCGTGGGCCTACAGGGGGCCGGTGAGCAGTTCTTC
CSVGLQGAGEQFF
>NA|TRBV11-3|TRBJ2-1|TRBD1
TGTGCCAGCAGCTCGATGGGGGACAGGGACAATGAGCAGTTCTTC
CASSSMGDRDNEQFF
>NA|TRBV28|TRBJ1-2|NA
TGTGCCAGCAGCCCGGGGGGTCCAGGGCGATCTACTAACTATGGCTACACCTTC
CASSPGGPGRSTNYGYTF
>few|TRBV9|TRBJ1-1|TRBD1
TGTGCCAGCTCCCCAGGGGGCAACCGGGGAGTAGCTGAAGCTTTCTTT
CASSPGGNRGVAEAFF
>NA|TRBV29-1|TRBJ2-7|NA
TGCAGCGTTGTCGGCAGGGGACTTGACGAGCAGTACTTC
CSVVGRGLDEQYF
>NA|TRBV15|TRBJ1-5|NA
TGTGCCACCAGCAGACAAATTAGCAATCAGCCCCAGCATTTT
CATSRQISNQPQHF
>NA|TRBV6-1|TRBJ2-7|NA
TGTGCCAGCAGTGAAGCGGCACATGCCACCTACGAGCAGTACTTC
CASSEAAHATYEQYF
>NA|TRBV28|TRBJ2-2|NA
TGTGCCAGCAGTCTCGAGGGGAACACCGGGGAGCTGTTTTTT
CASSLEGNTGELFF
>NA|TRBV4-1|TRBJ2-2|NA
TGCGCCAGCAGCCAAGAAGGCTACGCAGCGGCCTCGAACACCGGGGAGCTGTTTTTT
CASSQEGYAAASNTGELFF